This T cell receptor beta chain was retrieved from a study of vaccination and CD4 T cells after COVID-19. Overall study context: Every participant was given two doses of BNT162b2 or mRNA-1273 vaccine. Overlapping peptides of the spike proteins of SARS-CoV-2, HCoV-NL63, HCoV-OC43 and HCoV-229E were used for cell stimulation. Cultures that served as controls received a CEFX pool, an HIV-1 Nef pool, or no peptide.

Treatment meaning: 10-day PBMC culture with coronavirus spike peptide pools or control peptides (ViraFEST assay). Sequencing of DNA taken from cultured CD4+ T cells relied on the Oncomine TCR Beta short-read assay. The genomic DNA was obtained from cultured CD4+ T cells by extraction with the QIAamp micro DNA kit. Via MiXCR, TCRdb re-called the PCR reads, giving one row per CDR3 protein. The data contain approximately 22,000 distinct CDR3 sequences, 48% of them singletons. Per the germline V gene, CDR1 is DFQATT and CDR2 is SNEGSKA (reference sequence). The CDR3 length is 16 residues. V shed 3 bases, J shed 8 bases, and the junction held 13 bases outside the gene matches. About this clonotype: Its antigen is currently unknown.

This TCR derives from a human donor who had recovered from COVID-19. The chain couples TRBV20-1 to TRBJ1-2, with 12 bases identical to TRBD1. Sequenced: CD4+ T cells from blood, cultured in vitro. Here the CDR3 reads CSASKGTGQGAGGYTF. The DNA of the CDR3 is TGCAGTGCTAGTAAGGGCACGGGACAGGGGGCAGGAGGCTACACCTTC.